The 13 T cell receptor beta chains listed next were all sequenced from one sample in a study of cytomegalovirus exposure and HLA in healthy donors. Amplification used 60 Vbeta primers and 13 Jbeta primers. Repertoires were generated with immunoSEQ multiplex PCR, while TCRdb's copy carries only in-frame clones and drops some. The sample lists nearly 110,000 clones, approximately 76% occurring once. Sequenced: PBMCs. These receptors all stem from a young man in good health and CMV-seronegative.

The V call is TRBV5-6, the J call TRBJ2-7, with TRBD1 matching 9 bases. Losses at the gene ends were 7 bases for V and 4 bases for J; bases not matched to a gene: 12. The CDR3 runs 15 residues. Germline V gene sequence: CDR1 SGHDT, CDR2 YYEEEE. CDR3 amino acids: CASCGSGTGIYEQYF. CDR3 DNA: TGTGCCAGCTGTGGCTCCGGGACAGGGATTTACGAGCAGTACTTC.

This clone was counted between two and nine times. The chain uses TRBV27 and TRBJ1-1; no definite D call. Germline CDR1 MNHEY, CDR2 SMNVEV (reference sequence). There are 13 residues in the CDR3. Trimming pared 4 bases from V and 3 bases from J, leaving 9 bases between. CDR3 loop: CASSWFRDTEAFF. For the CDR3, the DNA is TGTGCCAGCAGTTGGTTCCGGGACACTGAAGCTTTCTTT.

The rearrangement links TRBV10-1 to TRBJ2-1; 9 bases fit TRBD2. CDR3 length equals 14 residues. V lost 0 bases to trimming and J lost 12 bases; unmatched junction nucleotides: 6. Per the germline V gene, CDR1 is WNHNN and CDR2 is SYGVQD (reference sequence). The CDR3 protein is CASSESGAGGLQFF. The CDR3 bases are TGCGCCAGCAGTGAGTCGGGGGCGGGGGGGCTGCAGTTCTTC.

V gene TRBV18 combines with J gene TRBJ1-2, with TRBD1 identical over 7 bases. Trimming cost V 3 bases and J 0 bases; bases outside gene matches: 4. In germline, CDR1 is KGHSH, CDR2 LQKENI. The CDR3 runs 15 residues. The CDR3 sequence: CASSPGQTTNYGYTF. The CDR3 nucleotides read TGTGCCAGCTCACCGGGACAGACGACTAACTATGGCTACACCTTC.

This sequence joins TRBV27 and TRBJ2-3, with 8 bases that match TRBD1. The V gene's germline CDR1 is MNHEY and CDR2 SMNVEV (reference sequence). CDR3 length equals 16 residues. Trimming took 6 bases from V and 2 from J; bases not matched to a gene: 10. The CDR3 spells CASSPGAGGNTDTQYF. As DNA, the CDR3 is TGTGCCAGCAGCCCTGGGGCAGGGGGCAACACAGATACGCAGTATTTT.

CDR3 nucleotides: TGTGCCAGCAGTTACGGACAGGGGGCTGGAAACACCATATATTTT. Encoded protein: CASSYGQGAGNTIYF. This chain joins TRBV6-5 and TRBJ1-3, with 10 positions matching TRBD1. Germline-derived CDR1 and CDR2 are MNHEY and SVGAGI. The ends lost 2 bases at V and 2 bases at J; junction bases unmatched: 0. CDR3 size: 15 residues.

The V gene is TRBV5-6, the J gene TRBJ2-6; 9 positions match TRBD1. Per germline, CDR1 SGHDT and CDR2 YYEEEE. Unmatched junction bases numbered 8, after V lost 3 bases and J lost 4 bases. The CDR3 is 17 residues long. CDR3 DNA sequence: TGTGCCAGCAGCTGGGGACAGGGAACTAAAGGGGCCAACGTCCTGACTTTC. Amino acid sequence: CASSWGQGTKGANVLTF. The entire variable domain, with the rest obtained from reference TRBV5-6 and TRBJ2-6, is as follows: DAGVTQSPTHLIKTRGQQVTLRCSPKSGHDTVSWYQQALGQGPQFIFQYYEEEERQRGNFPDRFSGHQFPNYSSELNVNALLLGDSALYLCASSWGQGTKGANVLTFGAGSRLTVL.

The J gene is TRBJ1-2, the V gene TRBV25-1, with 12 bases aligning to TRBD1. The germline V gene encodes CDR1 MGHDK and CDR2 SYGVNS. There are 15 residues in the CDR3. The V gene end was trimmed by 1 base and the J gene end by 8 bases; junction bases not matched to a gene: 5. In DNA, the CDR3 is TGTGCCAGCAGTGAATGGGGACAGGGGGCAAGCGGCTACACCTTC. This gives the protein CASSEWGQGASGYTF.

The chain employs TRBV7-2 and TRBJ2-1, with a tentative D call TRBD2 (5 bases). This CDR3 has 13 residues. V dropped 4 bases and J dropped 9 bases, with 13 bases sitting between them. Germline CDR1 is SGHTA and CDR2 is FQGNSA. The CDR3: CASSSSRGGEQFF. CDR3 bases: TGTGCCAGCAGCTCCAGCCGGGGTGGTGAGCAGTTCTTC.

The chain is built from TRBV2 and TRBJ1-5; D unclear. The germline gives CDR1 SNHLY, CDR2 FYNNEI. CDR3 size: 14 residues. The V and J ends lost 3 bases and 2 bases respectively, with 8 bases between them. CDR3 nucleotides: TGTGCCAGCAGTGATTACGGGGGCAATCAGCCCCAGCATTTT. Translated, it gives CASSDYGGNQPQHF. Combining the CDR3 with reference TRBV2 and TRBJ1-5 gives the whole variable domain EPEVTQTPSHQVTQMGQEVILRCVPISNHLYFYWYRQILGQKVEFLVSFYNNEISEKSEIFDDQFSVERPDGSNFTLKIRSTKLEDSAMYFCASSDYGGNQPQHFGDGTRLSIL.

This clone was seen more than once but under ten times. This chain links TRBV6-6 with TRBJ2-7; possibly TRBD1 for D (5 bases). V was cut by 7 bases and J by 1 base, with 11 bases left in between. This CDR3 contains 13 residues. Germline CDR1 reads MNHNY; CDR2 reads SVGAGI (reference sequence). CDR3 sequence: CASKMTESYEQYF. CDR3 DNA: TGTGCCAGCAAGATGACAGAGTCCTACGAGCAGTACTTC.

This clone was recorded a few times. The DNA for the CDR3 is TGCGCCAGCAGCGCCTTAGGGAGCTCTGAAGCTTTCTTT. Translation gives CASSALGSSEAFF. The chain links TRBV5-1 to TRBJ1-1; no clear D. The CDR3 totals 13 residues. Germline CDR1 reads SGHRS; CDR2 reads YFSETQ. Trimming stripped 4 bases from V and 6 bases from J, with 13 bases between.

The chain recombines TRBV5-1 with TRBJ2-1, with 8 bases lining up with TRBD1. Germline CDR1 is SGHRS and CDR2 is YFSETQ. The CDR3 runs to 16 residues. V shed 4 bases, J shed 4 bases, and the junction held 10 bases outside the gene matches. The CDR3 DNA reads TGCGCCAGCAGCAAACCCGGGACAGGAGATTACAATGAGCAGTTCTTC. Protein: CASSKPGTGDYNEQFF.